This T cell receptor beta chain was captured by sequencing in a study of control samples from healthy donors and cancer patients. Sequencing used immunoSEQ multiplex PCR; TCRdb keeps in-frame clones, though not all of them. This repertoire shows approximately 160,000 clones, around 94% found once; its top ten account for 1.3% to 1.5%. Sequencing used blood. This sequence originates from a woman aged 18-29 years in good health.

The CDR3 protein is CASSFSPLNTEAFF. CDR3 in DNA: TGTGCCAGCAGTTTTAGTCCGCTTAACACTGAAGCTTTCTTT. The rearrangement links TRBV27 to TRBJ1-1; D uncertain. Germline V gene lookup returns CDR1 MNHEY and CDR2 SMNVEV (reference sequence). Deletions cut 3 bases from V and 2 bases from J, with 10 bases between. The CDR3 length is 14 residues.